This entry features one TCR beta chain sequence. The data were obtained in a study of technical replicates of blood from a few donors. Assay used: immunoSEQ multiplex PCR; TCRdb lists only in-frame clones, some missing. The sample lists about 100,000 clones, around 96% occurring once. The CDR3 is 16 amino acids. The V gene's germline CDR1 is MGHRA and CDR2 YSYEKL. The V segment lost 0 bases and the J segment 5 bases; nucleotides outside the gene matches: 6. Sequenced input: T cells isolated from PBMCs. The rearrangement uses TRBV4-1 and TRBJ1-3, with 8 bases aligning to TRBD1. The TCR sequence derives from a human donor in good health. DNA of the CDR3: TGCGCCAGCAGCCAAGATATCGGCAGGGGGCGAAACACCATATATTTT. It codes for CASSQDIGRGRNTIYF.